Following are 26 T cell receptor beta chains from one sample sequenced in a study of cytomegalovirus exposure and HLA in healthy donors. The study ran its PCR with 60 Vbeta and 13 Jbeta primers. Sequencing used immunoSEQ multiplex PCR; TCRdb keeps in-frame clones, though not all of them. The sample yields tens of thousands of clones, approximately 79% seen once. The sample consisted of PBMCs. The receptors were gathered from a woman between 25 and 40 years old in good health and CMV-seronegative.

V is TRBV19 and J is TRBJ2-2; D not certain. The germline V gene has CDR1 LNHDA and CDR2 SQIVND (reference sequence). V shed 3 bases and J shed 4 bases, with 9 bases lying between them. The length of the CDR3 is 14 residues. This CDR3 is CASSILSGTGELFF. In nucleotides, the CDR3 is TGTGCCAGTAGTATTCTCTCGGGCACCGGGGAGCTGTTTTTT.

This clone was found a few times. This sequence joins TRBV7-2 and TRBJ1-1; TRBD1 might be the D (6 bases). CDR3 length: 14 residues. Trimming removed 4 bases at V and 4 bases at J, with 13 bases between. Germline assignment: CDR1 SGHTA and CDR2 FQGNSA. The CDR3 DNA reads TGTGCCAGCAGCTCCGAGTCAGGGGTCACTGAAGCTTTCTTT. This translates into CASSSESGVTEAFF.

This clone was picked up a small number of times. The chain carries TRBV6-1 and TRBJ2-7; 7 bases match TRBD1. This CDR3 comprises 14 residues. Trimming took 5 bases from V and 2 from J; bases not matched to a gene: 6. Germline V gene lookup returns CDR1 MNHNS and CDR2 SASEGT. In DNA, the CDR3 is TGTGCCAGCAGTTGGGACAGTCCACCCTACGAGCAGTACGTC. It codes for CASSWDSPPYEQYV.

The rearrangement links TRBV11-2 to TRBJ2-1; 8 bases are shared with TRBD2. CDR1 is SGHAT and CDR2 is FQNNGV in the germline V gene. Trimming at V came to 6 bases and at J to 4 bases, leaving 8 bases not matched to a gene. This CDR3 comprises 15 residues. The CDR3 loop reads CASSSTSGNYNEQFF. For the CDR3, the DNA is TGTGCCAGCAGTTCCACTAGCGGCAATTACAATGAGCAGTTCTTC.

The chain carries TRBV18 and TRBJ2-7, with 8 positions matching TRBD2. Germline V gene data show CDR1 as KGHSH and CDR2 as LQKENI. Unmatched junction bases numbered 8, after V lost 4 bases and J lost 0 bases. This CDR3 is 16 amino acids long. The CDR3, as DNA: TGTGCCAGCTCACTAAACCCCGGGGGGGCCTCCTACGAGCAGTACGTC. Its protein product is CASSLNPGGASYEQYV.

The V and J genes are TRBV4-2 and TRBJ2-7; 11 nucleotides align to TRBD2. Germline CDR1 and CDR2: LGHNA and YNFKEQ. V was clipped by 2 bases and J by 5 bases; unmatched bases: 8. The CDR3 has 16 amino acids. CDR3 in DNA: TGTGCCAGCAGCCAATGGGATACTAGCGGGGGCGACGAGCAGTACTTC. Its protein is CASSQWDTSGGDEQYF.

The rearrangement joins TRBV14 to TRBJ1-1; no firm D call. CDR3 length: 15 residues. Germline assignment: CDR1 SGHDN and CDR2 FVKESK. The V end was cut by 1 base, the J end by 0 bases, with 9 bases between. The CDR3 DNA reads as TGTGCCAGCAGCCAAGTGTCCGGGGTGAACACTGAAGCTTTCTTT. Its translation: CASSQVSGVNTEAFF.

The chain joins TRBV6-5 to TRBJ1-2, with D maybe TRBD1 (5 bases). The CDR3 covers 15 residues. V lost 6 bases, J lost 6 bases, and 20 bases lay in between. In germline, CDR1 is MNHEY, CDR2 SVGAGI. The CDR3 DNA reads as TGTGCCAGCAGCAATAGCCCTCGGGGAGGGGATGGCTACACCTTC. Translating it yields CASSNSPRGGDGYTF.

The rearrangement links TRBV7-9 to TRBJ1-4; 9 nucleotides match TRBD1. The CDR3 totals 16 residues. Germline-derived CDR1 and CDR2 are SEHNR and FQNEAQ (reference sequence). Trimming cost V 5 bases and J 4 bases; bases outside gene matches: 8. The CDR3 region is CASSLAQGAVNEKLFF. As DNA, the CDR3 is TGTGCCAGCAGCCTTGCACAGGGGGCAGTTAATGAAAAACTGTTTTTT.

This chain joins TRBV2 and TRBJ1-1; 8 bases align to TRBD1. Losses at the gene ends were 6 bases for V and 5 bases for J; bases not matched to a gene: 5. The CDR3 has 13 residues. Germline values: CDR1 SNHLY, CDR2 FYNNEI. CDR3: CASRTRGRTEAFF. The CDR3 nucleotides read TGTGCCAGCAGGACCAGGGGGCGGACTGAAGCTTTCTTT.

This chain uses TRBV9 with TRBJ2-2; tentative D call: TRBD1 (6 bases). CDR1 and CDR2 (germline): SGDLS, YYNGEE. This CDR3 is built from 16 residues. V was pared by 3 bases and J by 0 bases, with 12 bases between. CDR3 coding DNA: TGTGCCAGCAGCGATAACAGGGCCGCGAACACCGGGGAGCTGTTTTTT. Translation: CASSDNRAANTGELFF. The full variable domain, with the rest looked up from reference TRBV9 and TRBJ2-2, is DSGVTQTPKHLITATGQRVTLRCSPRSGDLSVYWYQQSLDQGLQFLIQYYNGEERAKGNILERFSAQQFPDLHSELNLSSLELGDSALYFCASSDNRAANTGELFFGEGSRLTVL.

V is TRBV6-1 and J is TRBJ1-1; D possibly corresponds to TRBD1 (6 bases). The CDR3 covers 13 residues. In germline, CDR1 is MNHNS, CDR2 SASEGT. Trimming took off 6 bases at V and 1 base at J, with 9 bases between the two ends. In nucleotides, the CDR3 is TGTGCCAGCAGCGACAGGCGGAACACTGAAGCTTTCTTT. Its protein is CASSDRRNTEAFF.

The chain joins TRBV11-2 to TRBJ1-1; D perhaps matches TRBD1 (5 bases). The CDR3 contains 17 residues. CDR1 is SGHAT and CDR2 is FQNNGV in the germline V gene. Trimming took 5 bases from V and 4 from J, leaving 23 bases between them. CDR3 DNA sequence: TGTGCCAGCAGCCCAAACCTGAGGGACTCAAGTAGCACTGAAGCTTTCTTT. The encoded protein is CASSPNLRDSSSTEAFF.

The rearrangement uses TRBV6-5 and TRBJ1-1; perhaps TRBD1 as D (5 bases). The germline V gene encodes CDR1 MNHEY and CDR2 SVGAGI. The V gene lost 6 bases and the J gene lost 5 bases, with 16 bases spanning the gap. The CDR3 extends over 14 amino acids. CDR3 sequence (DNA): TGTGCCAGCAGCCCGACAGACACCCGGACTGAAGCTTTCTTT. This sequence encodes CASSPTDTRTEAFF.

V usage is TRBV25-1 and J usage is TRBJ1-1, with D unresolved. Germline values: CDR1 MGHDK, CDR2 SYGVNS. V gave up 8 bases and J gave up 5 bases, with 12 bases separating them. The CDR3 consists of 12 residues. The CDR3 loop reads CASSAGLTEAFF. CDR3 nucleotides: TGTGCCAGCTCGGCGGGGTTGACTGAAGCTTTCTTT.

This clone appeared a few times. CDR3 loop: CASTPTGEAEKLFF. CDR3 DNA: TGTGCCAGCACCCCGACAGGGGAGGCAGAAAAACTGTTTTTT. V usage is TRBV2 and J usage is TRBJ1-4, with TRBD1 matching over 8 bases. The V and J ends lost 7 bases and 8 bases, in that order; junction bases with no gene match: 9. The CDR3 length is 14 residues. Germline CDR1 and CDR2: SNHLY and FYNNEI.

This chain links TRBV19 with TRBJ1-1; 7 nucleotides line up with TRBD1. The CDR3 runs to 16 residues. CDR1 LNHDA and CDR2 SQIVND come from the germline V gene (reference sequence). Trimming cost V 3 bases and J 4 bases; bases outside gene matches: 11. In DNA, the CDR3 is TGTGCCAGTAGTATTTCAATTACAGGGGCGATCACTGAAGCTTTCTTT. Residues: CASSISITGAITEAFF.

The genes are TRBV6-5 and TRBJ1-5, with 9 bases lining up with TRBD1. The length of the CDR3 is 15 residues. The V gene end was trimmed by 0 bases and the J gene end by 10 bases; junction bases not matched to a gene: 7. Per germline, CDR1 MNHEY and CDR2 SVGAGI. CDR3 residues: CASSYSATGGYPQHF. The CDR3 DNA sequence: TGTGCCAGCAGTTACTCGGCGACAGGGGGGTATCCCCAGCATTTT.

This chain's CDR3 is CASSRGLAGINEQFF. The CDR3 nucleotides are TGTGCCAGCAGCCGGGGACTAGCGGGAATTAATGAGCAGTTCTTC. The chain links TRBV4-2 to TRBJ2-1; 13 bases match TRBD2. The CDR3 contains 15 residues. The V gene's germline CDR1 is LGHNA and CDR2 YNFKEQ. Germline trimming cut 4 bases from V and 7 bases from J; bases unmatched to any gene: 4.

The gene calls are TRBV25-1 and TRBJ2-3; 11 bases are shared with TRBD1. CDR3 length equals 15 residues. The J segment lost 5 bases and the V segment lost 8 bases, leaving 9 bases of the junction unmatched. Germline CDR1 is MGHDK and CDR2 is SYGVNS. The DNA for the CDR3 is TGTGCCAGCTCCGGGACAGGGGGAGGTTTAGATACGCAGTATTTT. It codes for CASSGTGGGLDTQYF.

CDR3 in amino acids: CASSPQGASYNEQFF. CDR3 DNA: TGTGCCAGCAGTCCGCAGGGGGCGTCCTACAATGAGCAGTTCTTC. The chain carries TRBV6-5 and TRBJ2-1, with 8 bases matching TRBD1. CDR1 and CDR2 (germline): MNHEY, SVGAGI. The CDR3 extends over 15 amino acids. V lost 5 bases to trimming and J lost 1 base; unmatched junction nucleotides: 4.

The rearrangement uses TRBV6-1 and TRBJ2-7; 10 bases fit TRBD2. The germline CDR1 and CDR2 sequences are MNHNS and SASEGT. CDR3 size: 14 residues. Trimming removed 4 bases from V and 3 bases from J; junction bases left unmatched: 3. The CDR3 is CASSARTSGYEQYV. CDR3 sequence (DNA): TGTGCCAGCAGTGCCCGGACTAGCGGCTACGAGCAGTACGTC.

This chain joins TRBV19 and TRBJ1-1, with a weak D call TRBD1 (6 bases). The CDR3 has 16 amino acids. CDR1 LNHDA and CDR2 SQIVND come from the germline V gene (reference sequence). V was pared by 5 bases and J by 4 bases, with 20 bases between. DNA of the CDR3: TGTGCCAGTAGTTCCCTCCGCGAGGGGGAAAGCACTGAAGCTTTCTTT. The encoded protein is CASSSLREGESTEAFF.

This rearrangement joins TRBV13 to TRBJ1-4; perhaps TRBD1 as D (5 bases). Trimming pared 5 bases from V and 8 bases from J, leaving 21 bases between. Germline-derived CDR1 and CDR2 are PRHDT and FYEKMQ (reference sequence). The CDR3 loop spans 16 amino acids. The chain's CDR3 is CASSLARGTTGEKLFF. The DNA for the CDR3 is TGTGCCAGCAGCCTAGCCCGAGGGACTACGGGGGAAAAACTGTTTTTT.

The J gene is TRBJ1-4, the V gene TRBV30, with 8 bases matching TRBD1. The CDR3 contains 17 residues. The V segment lost 4 bases and the J segment 5 bases; nucleotides outside the gene matches: 15. Germline V CDR1 and CDR2: GTSNPN, SVGIG (reference sequence). CDR3 DNA sequence: TGTGCCTGGAACCCCGGGACAGGCCCTTTTCAAAATGAAAAACTGTTTTTT. This codes for CAWNPGTGPFQNEKLFF.

This chain links TRBV2 with TRBJ1-2, with a possible D match to TRBD1 (6 bases). This CDR3 is 13 amino acids long. Trimming stripped 7 bases from V and 0 bases from J, with 9 bases between. From germline, CDR1 is SNHLY and CDR2 FYNNEI. CDR3 sequence: CASTGQPNYGYTF. In DNA form, the CDR3 reads TGTGCCAGCACCGGACAGCCTAACTATGGCTACACCTTC.